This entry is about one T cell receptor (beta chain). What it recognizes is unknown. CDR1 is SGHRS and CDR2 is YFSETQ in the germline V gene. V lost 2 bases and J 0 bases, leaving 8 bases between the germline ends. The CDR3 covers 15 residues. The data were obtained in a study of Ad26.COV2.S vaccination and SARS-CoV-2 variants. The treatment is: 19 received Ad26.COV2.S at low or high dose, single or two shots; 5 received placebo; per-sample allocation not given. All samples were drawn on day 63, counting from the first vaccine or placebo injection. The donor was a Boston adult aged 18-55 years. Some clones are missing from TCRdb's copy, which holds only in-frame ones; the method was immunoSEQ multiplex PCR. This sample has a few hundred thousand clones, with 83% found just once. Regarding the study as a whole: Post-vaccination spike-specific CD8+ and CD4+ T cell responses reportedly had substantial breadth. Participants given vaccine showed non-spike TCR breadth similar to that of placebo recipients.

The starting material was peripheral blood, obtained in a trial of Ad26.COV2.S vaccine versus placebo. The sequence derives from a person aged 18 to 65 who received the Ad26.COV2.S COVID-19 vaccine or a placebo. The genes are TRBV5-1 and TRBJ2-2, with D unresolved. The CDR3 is CASSFEPANTGELFF. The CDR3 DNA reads TGCGCCAGCAGCTTTGAGCCGGCGAACACCGGGGAGCTGTTTTTT.